This T cell receptor beta chain was sequenced in a study of identical twins. Study observations and caveats: Within cord blood, abundant beta clonotypes carried fewer insertions, but memory repertoires showed no such trend.

TCRdb independently ran MiXCR on the 5' RACE reads; one entry per CDR3 protein. Among over 550,000 distinct CDR3 sequences, less than 9% were seen once, and the ten largest hold 1.6%. This clonotype was seen more than once but under ten times. Its target is not known. These data were also filed under a second study, of yellow fever vaccine responses in identical twins.

Sequencing input: PBMCs. This TCR was sampled from a young woman in good health.

The CDR3 DNA is TGTGCCAGCAGTCCGGTTTCTAGGTTCTATGAGCAGTTCTTC. Translating gives CASSPVSRFYEQFF. The J gene is TRBJ2-1, the V gene TRBV12-3 or TRBV12-4; no reliable D call. The V end lost 5 bases, the J end lost 8 bases, and 16 bases lay between the germline ends. CDR3 size: 14 residues.